A selection of T cell receptor beta chains follows, all from one sample in a study of CD8 T cells in Susac syndrome. Using its own MiXCR run on the immunoSEQ multiplex PCR reads, TCRdb lists one record per CDR3 protein. The profile shows roughly 140,000 distinct CDR3 sequences, roughly 95% of them singletons. The sequencing input was CD8+ T cells from PBMCs. These receptors originate from a human donor with multiple sclerosis. Each CDR3 is given with its conserved first and last residue. A D gene is named only where the DNA matches it firmly. The size entry is marked missing in some rows and otherwise reads once, few, many or a size class.

TRBV12-3/TRBV12-4,12,-,-,TRBJ1-2,CASTQGTYGYTF,TGTGCCAGCACGCAGGGCACCTATGGCTACACCTTC
TRBV7-9,12,-,-,TRBJ1-2,CASSLPTGGYTF,TGTGCCAGCAGCCTGCCCACGGGGGGCTACACCTTC
TRBV30,13,-,-,TRBJ1-6,CAWSDSRRSPLHF,TGTGCCTGGAGTGATTCTCGACGCTCACCCCTCCACTTT
TRBV2,14,TRBD1,-,TRBJ1-1,CASSEPRGRDEAFF,TGTGCCAGCAGTGAGCCCAGGGGGCGTGATGAAGCTTTCTTT
TRBV5-1,16,-,once,TRBJ1-2,CASSQVRGGARYGYTF,TGCGCCAGCAGCCAAGTTAGGGGAGGGGCTCGCTATGGCTACACCTTC
TRBV7-9,13,-,once,TRBJ1-5,CAGQRGSNQPQHF,TGTGCCGGCCAGAGAGGGAGCAATCAGCCCCAGCATTTT
TRBV15,16,-,-,TRBJ1-2,CATSRDPQALGDGYTF,TGTGCCACCAGCAGAGATCCGCAGGCCCTAGGAGATGGCTACACCTTC
TRBV5-6,17,TRBD1,-,TRBJ2-3,CASSLWVMGQGQSTQYF,TGTGCCAGCAGCTTGTGGGTCATGGGACAGGGGCAAAGTACGCAGTATTTT
TRBV5-4,15,TRBD1,-,TRBJ1-2,CASSTRQGSGYGYTF,TGTGCCAGCAGCACAAGACAGGGTTCAGGCTATGGCTACACCTTC
TRBV12-3/TRBV12-4,14,TRBD1,once,TRBJ2-7,CASSANDRGYEQYF,TGTGCCAGCAGCGCGAACGACAGGGGGTACGAGCAGTACTTC
TRBV3-1,18,TRBD2,-,TRBJ2-1,CASSLGTSGGAPYNEQFF,TGTGCCAGCAGCCTCGGGACTAGCGGGGGGGCTCCCTACAATGAGCAGTTCTTC
TRBV4-1,16,-,-,TRBJ1-2,CASSQVSGGPNYGYTF,TGCGCCAGCAGCCAAGTTTCTGGGGGCCCAAACTATGGCTACACCTTC
TRBV20-1,13,-,-,TRBJ1-2,CSARVVSPSGYTF,TGCAGTGCTAGAGTTGTAAGTCCTAGCGGCTACACCTTC
TRBV6-6,14,-,-,TRBJ1-1,CASSTPGRELEAFF,TGTGCCAGCAGCACCCCAGGGAGGGAACTTGAAGCTTTCTTT
TRBV27,15,-,-,TRBJ1-1,CASRPDPQGNTEAFF,TGTGCCAGCAGGCCTGATCCGCAGGGAAACACTGAAGCTTTCTTT